Listed below are T cell receptor beta chains from one sample, sequenced in a study of T cell repertoires in cytomegalovirus infection. TCRdb re-analysed the reads in MiXCR, keeping a single row per CDR3 protein. Of 630,000 or so distinct CDR3 sequences in the sample, approximately 24% are singletons; the top ten hold less than 10%. Source material: CD8+ T cells from PBMCs. These receptors all stem from a human donor in good health (CMV status not recorded). Some clones in this sample may be carry-over from other donors' samples. The CDR3 runs from the conserved cysteine through the conserved F or W. A D gene is named only where the DNA matches it firmly. Only part of the rows carry a size: once, few, many, or a class if the clone is expanded.

clone size	J gene	V gene	D gene	CDR3 protein	CDR3 DNA
-	TRBJ2-1	TRBV7-9	TRBD2	CASSFQTSRLGEQFF	TGTGCCAGCAGCTTCCAGACTAGCCGGTTGGGTGAGCAGTTCTTC
-	TRBJ2-1	TRBV12-5	-	CASGPPPGVEQFF	TGTGCTAGTGGTCCCCCCCCGGGGGTTGAGCAGTTCTTC
many	TRBJ1-2	TRBV14	TRBD1	CASSPADRAAYGYTF	TGTGCCAGCAGCCCCGCCGACAGGGCAGCCTATGGCTACACCTTC
-	TRBJ1-2	TRBV28	-	CASSPLRGNYGYTF	TGTGCCAGCAGCCCCCTCAGGGGAAACTATGGCTACACCTTC
-	TRBJ2-1	TRBV7-7	-	CASSLTRGSYNEQFF	TGTGCTAGCAGCTTGACTAGAGGCTCCTACAATGAGCAGTTCTTC
few	TRBJ1-5	TRBV9	-	CASARKNIRRNQPQHF	TGTGCCAGCGCTCGAAAGAACATACGGAGAAATCAGCCCCAGCATTTT
many	TRBJ1-6	TRBV7-6	TRBD1	CASSSPGGLNSPLHF	TGTGCCAGCAGCTCTCCAGGGGGCTTGAATTCACCCCTCCACTTT
many	TRBJ2-5	TRBV7-2	-	CASSDGFQETQYF	TGTGCCAGCAGTGACGGATTCCAAGAGACCCAGTACTTC
-	TRBJ2-3	TRBV10-3	TRBD1	CAIWTGASTDTQYF	TGTGCCATCTGGACAGGGGCCAGCACAGATACGCAGTATTTT
many	TRBJ2-2	TRBV7-9	-	CAFRDTTNTGELFF	TGTGCCTTCCGGGACACCACGAACACCGGGGAGCTGTTTTTT
few	TRBJ2-7	TRBV5-5	-	CASRGPERTYEQYF	TGTGCCAGCAGGGGACCGGAACGGACCTACGAGCAGTACTTC